These 28 T cell receptor beta chains originate from one sample sequenced in a study of beta chain features in type 1 diabetes. Sequenced material consisted of expressed TCRB transcripts (all of the isolated RNA was reverse transcribed). Repertoires were generated with immunoSEQ multiplex PCR, while TCRdb's copy carries only in-frame clones and drops some. The sample consists of 500,000 to 650,000 clones, roughly 12% of them appearing once. Antigen specificity for these receptors is unknown. General observations from the study: People with Type 1 diabetes carried modestly yet significantly shorter TCRB CDR3s in all four CD4+ subsets.

The sequenced material came from naive CD4+ T cells from blood. The receptors stem from a man aged 25 to 40 with type 1 diabetes.

The CDR3, as DNA: TGCAGCGTTGAGCAGGGGGCCCCTGGCGAGCAGTACTTC. This sequence encodes CSVEQGAPGEQYF. This chain connects TRBV29-1 to TRBJ2-7, with 8 bases identical to TRBD1. CDR1 SQVTM and CDR2 ANQGSEA come from the germline V gene. Trimming removed 3 bases from V and 6 bases from J; junction bases left unmatched: 7. This CDR3 contains 13 residues.

The chain uses TRBV2 and TRBJ2-3; a weak D match, TRBD2 (5 bases). The CDR3 sequence is 12 residues long. Trimming took off 8 bases at V and 0 bases at J, with 6 bases between the two ends. The germline V gene encodes CDR1 SNHLY and CDR2 FYNNEI. Here the CDR3 DNA reads TGTGCCAGCTGGACTAGCACAGATACGCAGTATTTT. This encodes CASWTSTDTQYF. Full variable domain (rest looked up from reference TRBV2 and TRBJ2-3): EPEVTQTPSHQVTQMGQEVILRCVPISNHLYFYWYRQILGQKVEFLVSFYNNEISEKSEIFDDQFSVERPDGSNFTLKIRSTKLEDSAMYFCASWTSTDTQYFGPGTRLTVL.

This rearrangement joins TRBV27 to TRBJ1-2; a possible D gene is TRBD1 (6 bases). The CDR3 loop spans 14 amino acids. V lost 0 bases to trimming and J lost 4 bases, with 9 bases between them. Germline values: CDR1 MNHEY, CDR2 SMNVEV (reference sequence). The CDR3 here is CASSLSGQIYGYTF. CDR3 coding DNA: TGTGCCAGCAGTTTATCTGGACAGATCTATGGCTACACCTTC.

The chain carries TRBV7-6 and TRBJ2-7; a possible D gene is TRBD2 (5 bases). This CDR3 is 12 amino acids long. The V end lost 5 bases, the J end lost 4 bases, and 9 bases lay between the germline ends. From germline, CDR1 is SGHVS and CDR2 FNYEAQ. Written as DNA, the CDR3 is TGTGCCAGCAGCCCCCGGGGTTACGAGCAGTACTTC. The encoded protein is CASSPRGYEQYF.

The chain links TRBV15 to TRBJ1-6; no clear D. V gave up 5 bases and J gave up 7 bases, with 18 bases separating them. The CDR3 spans 16 residues. CDR1 and CDR2 (germline): LNHNV, YYDKDF (reference sequence). The CDR3 DNA follows: TGTGCCACCAGCCCGAGGGCCCGATACAACAATTCACCCCTCCACTTT. Translating gives CATSPRARYNNSPLHF.

The chain couples TRBV9 to TRBJ2-7; the match to TRBD2 covers 7 bases. The CDR3 extends over 14 amino acids. Germline lookup yields CDR1 SGDLS and CDR2 YYNGEE. Unmatched junction bases numbered 6, after V lost 4 bases and J lost 2 bases. The CDR3 here is CASSPRGDTYEQYF. In DNA form, the CDR3 reads TGTGCCAGCAGCCCACGGGGGGATACCTACGAGCAGTACTTC.

This clone has a handful of counts. CDR3 nucleotide sequence: TGTGCCAGCAGTTACCAGGGAAATGAAAAACTGTTTTTT. Protein sequence: CASSYQGNEKLFF. V is TRBV6-5 and J is TRBJ1-4; D may be TRBD1 (5 bases). Trimming removed 2 bases from V and 5 bases from J, with 6 bases in between. Per germline, CDR1 MNHEY and CDR2 SVGAGI. The length of the CDR3 is 13 residues.

This clone occurred many times. The chain is built from TRBV18 and TRBJ1-4, with 9 nucleotides matching TRBD1. This CDR3 contains 14 residues. CDR1 is KGHSH and CDR2 is LQKENI in the germline V gene. The junction had 4 bases not matched to a gene; V was cut back by 6 bases and J by 5 bases. The CDR3 coding sequence is TGTGCCAGCTCTCGGGACAGGGCGAATGAAAAACTGTTTTTT. As protein: CASSRDRANEKLFF.

This clone was picked up a small number of times. As DNA, the CDR3 is TGTGCCAGCAGCCCCGGACAGGGGACCACAGATACGCAGTATTTT. Its translation: CASSPGQGTTDTQYF. The chain recombines TRBV7-9 with TRBJ2-3; 9 bases are shared with TRBD1. The CDR3 has 15 amino acids. The V gene end was trimmed by 5 bases and the J gene end by 2 bases; junction bases not matched to a gene: 5. From germline, CDR1 is SEHNR and CDR2 FQNEAQ (reference sequence). The variable domain in full, completed from reference TRBV7-9 and TRBJ2-3, reads DTGVSQNPRHKITKRGQNVTFRCDPISEHNRLYWYRQTLGQGPEFLTYFQNEAQLEKSRLLSDRFSAERPKGSFSTLEIQRTEQGDSAMYLCASSPGQGTTDTQYFGPGTRLTVL.

This clone was counted between two and nine times. CDR3 in DNA: TGTGCCAGTATTGGACTAGCGGGAACAGATACGCAGTATTTT. Its translation: CASIGLAGTDTQYF. The chain links TRBV6-6 to TRBJ2-3, with TRBD2 matching 12 bases. V trimming: 9 bases; J trimming: 3 bases; junction bases outside the gene matches: 4. The CDR3 extends over 14 amino acids. From germline, CDR1 is MNHNY and CDR2 SVGAGI (reference sequence).

The rearrangement joins TRBV7-3 to TRBJ2-5, with D uncertain. CDR3 size: 13 residues. V was clipped by 2 bases and J by 5 bases, with 9 bases between them. The germline V gene has CDR1 SGHTA and CDR2 FQGTGA. The CDR3 reads CASSLANEETQYF. The CDR3 DNA reads TGTGCCAGCAGCTTAGCTAATGAGGAGACCCAGTACTTC.

To note about this clone: At the DNA level, this CDR3 is encoded by other sequences in the same sample as well. The chain couples TRBV28 to TRBJ2-5; D is undetermined. CDR1 and CDR2 (germline): MDHEN, SYDVKM. V was shortened by 3 bases and J by 2 bases, with 7 bases between the two germline ends. This CDR3 region has 13 residues. The CDR3 DNA follows: TGTGCCAGCAGTTTGGGCCAGCAAGAGACCCAGTACTTC. Translating gives CASSLGQQETQYF.

This clone has only a few counts. This chain links TRBV2 with TRBJ2-5; 7 bases align to TRBD2. The CDR3 spans 15 residues. Per the germline V gene, CDR1 is SNHLY and CDR2 is FYNNEI. The trim removed 8 bases at V and 2 bases at J, leaving 11 bases unmatched. In nucleotides, the CDR3 is TGTGCCAGCGGTCGGGGGGACGGAAATCAAGAGACCCAGTACTTC. This sequence encodes CASGRGDGNQETQYF.

V and J are TRBV25-1 and TRBJ1-1; D unclear. Germline V gene sequence: CDR1 MGHDK, CDR2 SYGVNS. CDR3 length: 15 amino acids. With 2 bases removed from V and 4 bases from J, the gap between germline ends came to 14 bases. The CDR3, as DNA: TGTGCCAGCAGTGAAATGGGTCCCGGGGTCACTGAAGCTTTCTTT. Translating it yields CASSEMGPGVTEAFF.

This chain uses TRBV7-9 with TRBJ2-5; D assignment may be TRBD1 or TRBD2 (5 bases each). The germline V gene has CDR1 SEHNR and CDR2 FQNEAQ (reference sequence). The CDR3 runs to 14 residues. V gave up 1 base and J gave up 14 bases, with 20 bases separating them. The CDR3 DNA reads as TGTGCCAGCAGCTTAGGACAGACGAGGGTTGGTAAATACTTC. It translates to CASSLGQTRVGKYF.

V usage is TRBV14 and J usage is TRBJ2-3; a weak D match, TRBD2 (5 bases). This CDR3 has 15 residues. V lost 3 bases to trimming and J lost 0 bases, with 10 bases between them. Germline CDR1 is SGHDN and CDR2 is FVKESK. CDR3 sequence: CASSQDLASTDTQYF. CDR3 DNA sequence: TGTGCCAGCAGCCAGGACTTAGCTAGCACAGATACGCAGTATTTT. Looking up the rest from reference TRBV14 and TRBJ2-3 gives the full variable domain: EAGVTQFPSHSVIEKGQTVTLRCDPISGHDNLYWYRRVMGKEIKFLLHFVKESKQDESGMPNNRFLAERTGGTYSTLKVQPAELEDSGVYFCASSQDLASTDTQYFGPGTRLTVL.

This clone was seen more than once but under ten times. This sequence joins TRBV7-2 and TRBJ2-6, with 8 nucleotides matching TRBD1. Germline CDR1 and CDR2: SGHTA and FQGNSA. V gave up 1 base and J gave up 0 bases; unmatched junction bases: 2. The CDR3 is made up of 17 amino acids. CDR3 region: CASSLGDRFSGANVLTF. DNA for the CDR3: TGTGCCAGCAGCTTAGGGGACAGGTTCTCTGGGGCCAACGTCCTGACTTTC.

As concerns this clone: Different DNA sequences within this sample yield the same CDR3. For the CDR3, the DNA is TGTGCCAGCAGCTTAGGGGGCACTAATGAAAAACTGTTTTTT. Protein sequence: CASSLGGTNEKLFF. V gene TRBV7-9 combines with J gene TRBJ1-4, with a possible D match to TRBD1 (5 bases). The germline V gene encodes CDR1 SEHNR and CDR2 FQNEAQ (reference sequence). The CDR3 totals 14 residues. Trimming removed 1 base from V and 2 bases from J, with 5 bases in between.

The chain carries TRBV4-2 and TRBJ1-1; tentatively, D is TRBD1 (6 bases). This CDR3 region has 14 residues. Germline loops: CDR1 LGHNA, CDR2 YNFKEQ. V was pared by 6 bases and J by 1 base, with 12 bases between. The DNA of the CDR3 is TGTGCCAGCAGGAGCGGACAGAAGAACACTGAAGCTTTCTTT. The encoded protein is CASRSGQKNTEAFF.

This clone has a handful of counts. The genes are TRBV7-2 and TRBJ2-3; 9 bases fit TRBD2. Trimming took 4 bases from V and 6 from J; bases not matched to a gene: 8. The V gene's germline CDR1 is SGHTA and CDR2 FQGNSA. The CDR3 contains 15 residues. The CDR3 sequence is CASSSQRGAGDTQYF. The CDR3 DNA reads as TGTGCCAGCAGCTCTCAGCGGGGGGCAGGGGATACGCAGTATTTT.

The genes are TRBV7-2 and TRBJ2-1; the D gene could be TRBD1 or TRBD2 (5 bases each). Germline V CDR1 and CDR2: SGHTA, FQGNSA. V was pared by 4 bases and J by 8 bases, with 12 bases between. There are 13 residues in the CDR3. CDR3 loop: CASSSDRGHEQFF. The CDR3 DNA reads TGTGCCAGCAGCTCAGACAGAGGGCATGAGCAGTTCTTC.

V usage is TRBV20-1 and J usage is TRBJ1-4; D call uncertain. Germline V CDR1 and CDR2: DFQATT, SNEGSKA (reference sequence). The CDR3 sequence is 11 residues long. The V gene lost 6 bases and the J gene lost 8 bases, with 10 bases spanning the gap. CDR3 sequence: CSAPGAEKLFF. CDR3 nucleotides: TGCAGTGCCCCGGGTGCGGAAAAACTGTTTTTT.

CDR3 in amino acids: CASSDNRVGLGEQYF. The CDR3 DNA sequence: TGCGCCAGCAGCGACAACAGGGTCGGATTAGGCGAGCAGTACTTC. The chain links TRBV5-1 to TRBJ2-7; perhaps TRBD1 as D (6 bases). Trimming took off 4 bases at V and 6 bases at J, with 20 bases between the two ends. Germline CDR1 SGHRS, CDR2 YFSETQ. CDR3 length: 15 residues.

This clone has more than one count but fewer than ten. Other DNA sequences of this sample code for an identical CDR3. The chain combines TRBV6-6 with TRBJ1-2; TRBD1 matches 9 bases. Unmatched junction bases numbered 4, after V lost 0 bases and J lost 2 bases. This CDR3 spans 16 amino acids. CDR1 and CDR2 from the germline V gene are MNHNY and SVGAGI (reference sequence). CDR3 DNA sequence: TGTGCCAGCAGTTACTCGAGGACAGGGGCCAACTATGGCTACACCTTC. Translating it yields CASSYSRTGANYGYTF.

The CDR3 here is CASGLGTGKDEQYF. As DNA, the CDR3 is TGTGCCAGCGGGTTAGGGACAGGGAAAGACGAGCAGTACTTC. The chain links TRBV28 to TRBJ2-7; 9 bases line up with TRBD1. The CDR3 is 14 residues long. The germline V gene has CDR1 MDHEN and CDR2 SYDVKM. The ends lost 8 bases at V and 5 bases at J; junction bases unmatched: 10.

There are a few counts of this clone. The chain uses TRBV25-1 and TRBJ2-1, with 10 bases identical to TRBD1. The CDR3 contains 16 residues. The V and J ends lost 4 bases and 8 bases, in that order; junction bases with no gene match: 11. Germline-derived CDR1 and CDR2 are MGHDK and SYGVNS. The CDR3 loop is CASSVLGQGRMDEQFF. The DNA of the CDR3 is TGTGCCAGCAGTGTCTTGGGACAGGGGAGGATGGATGAGCAGTTCTTC.

This clone has a handful of counts. The chain's CDR3 is CASTTIPRATQYF. The CDR3 bases are TGTGCCAGCACCACCATCCCTAGGGCGACCCAGTACTTC. The chain links TRBV7-2 to TRBJ2-5; D unclear. Trimming pared 7 bases from V and 7 bases from J, leaving 16 bases between. This CDR3 has 13 amino acids. Germline V CDR1 and CDR2: SGHTA, FQGNSA.

This clone was detected only a few times. One junction end disagrees with the germline gene, perhaps due to a read error. The chain recombines TRBV11-3 with TRBJ1-3; D uncertain. CDR3 size: 14 residues. The germline gives CDR1 SGHNT, CDR2 YENEEA. This CDR3 is CASTLFPLGNTIYF. CDR3 nucleotides: TGTGCCAGCACCTTATTTCCGCTTGGAAACACCATATATTTT.